The 2 T cell receptor beta chains given below trace back to one sample, sequenced in a study of patients and donors after allogeneic stem cell transplantation. TCRdb reanalysed the RT-PCR reads using MiXCR and keeps one entry per CDR3 protein. The sample contains a few hundred thousand distinct CDR3 sequences, 13% to 15% of which appear only once. Material: blood, either unsorted or a sorted T cell fraction (not recorded which). The receptors shown here come from a human donor who was either an allogeneic HSCT recipient or a stem cell or donor lymphocyte infusion donor (not recorded which). It is not recorded whose cells these are; they may come from a transplant donor.

This chain joins TRBV6-6 and TRBJ2-2; 7 bases align to TRBD1. With 2 bases clipped from V and 9 bases from J, the junction kept 3 bases outside the gene matches. The CDR3 totals 13 residues. Germline CDR1 reads MNHNY; CDR2 reads SVGAGI (reference sequence). In DNA, the CDR3 is TGTGCCAGCAGTTACCAGACAGGGAGGGAGCTGTTTTTT. It yields the protein CASSYQTGRELFF.

This clonotype was observed once. The chain combines TRBV20-1 with TRBJ2-3; TRBD1 matches at 7 bases. CDR3 length: 14 residues. Germline V lookup: CDR1 DFQATT, CDR2 SNEGSKA (reference sequence). The ends lost 8 bases at V and 5 bases at J; junction bases unmatched: 13. CDR3 nucleotide sequence: TGCAGTCTTCAGCCGGCACAGGGGAGAGATACGCAGTATTTT. This sequence encodes CSLQPAQGRDTQYF.